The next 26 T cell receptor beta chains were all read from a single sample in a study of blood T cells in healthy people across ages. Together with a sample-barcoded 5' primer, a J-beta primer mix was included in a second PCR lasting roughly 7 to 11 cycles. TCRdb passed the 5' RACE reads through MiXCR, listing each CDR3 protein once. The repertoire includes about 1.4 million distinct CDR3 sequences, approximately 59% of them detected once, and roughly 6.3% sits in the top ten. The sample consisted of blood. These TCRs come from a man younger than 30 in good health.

The CDR3 region is CASSLAPSGRYNEQYF. CDR3 DNA: TGTGCCAGCAGCTTAGCACCTAGCGGGAGGTACAATGAGCAGTACTTC. The genes are TRBV11-2 and TRBJ2-7; TRBD2 agrees at 11 bases. The CDR3 spans 16 residues. Germline assignment: CDR1 SGHAT and CDR2 FQNNGV. V shed 1 base, J shed 7 bases, and the junction held 9 bases outside the gene matches.

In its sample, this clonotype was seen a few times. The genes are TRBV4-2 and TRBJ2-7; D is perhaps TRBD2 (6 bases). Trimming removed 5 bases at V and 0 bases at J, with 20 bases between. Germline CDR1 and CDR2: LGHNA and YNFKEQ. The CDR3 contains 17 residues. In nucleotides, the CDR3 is TGTGCCAGCAGCGGCTTGGTTGAGGGAGGAAGCTCCTACGAGCAGTACTTC. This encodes CASSGLVEGGSSYEQYF.

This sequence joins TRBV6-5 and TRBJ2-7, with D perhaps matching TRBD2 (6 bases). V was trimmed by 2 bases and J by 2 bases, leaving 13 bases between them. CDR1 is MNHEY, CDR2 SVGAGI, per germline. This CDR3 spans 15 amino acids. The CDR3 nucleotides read TGTGCCAGCAGTTACGCTCTATCGGGAGCCTACGAGCAGTACTTC. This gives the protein CASSYALSGAYEQYF.

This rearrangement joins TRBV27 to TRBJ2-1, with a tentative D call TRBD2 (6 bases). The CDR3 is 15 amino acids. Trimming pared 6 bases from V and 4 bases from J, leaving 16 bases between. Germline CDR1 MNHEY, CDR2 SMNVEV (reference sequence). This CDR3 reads CASRSLRAGYNEQFF. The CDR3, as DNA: TGTGCCAGCAGATCCCTTCGAGCGGGTTACAATGAGCAGTTCTTC.

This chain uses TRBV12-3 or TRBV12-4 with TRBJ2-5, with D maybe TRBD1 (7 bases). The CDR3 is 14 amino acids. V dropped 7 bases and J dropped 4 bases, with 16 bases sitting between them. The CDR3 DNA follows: TGTGCCAGCAACCCAGGGGGGATTCTAGAGACCCAGTACTTC. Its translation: CASNPGGILETQYF.

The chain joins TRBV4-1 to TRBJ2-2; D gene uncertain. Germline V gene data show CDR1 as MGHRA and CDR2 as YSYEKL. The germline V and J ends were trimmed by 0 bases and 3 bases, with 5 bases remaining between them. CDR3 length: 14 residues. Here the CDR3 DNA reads TGCGCCAGCAGCCAAGAGCCAGACACCGGGGAGCTGTTTTTT. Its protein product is CASSQEPDTGELFF.

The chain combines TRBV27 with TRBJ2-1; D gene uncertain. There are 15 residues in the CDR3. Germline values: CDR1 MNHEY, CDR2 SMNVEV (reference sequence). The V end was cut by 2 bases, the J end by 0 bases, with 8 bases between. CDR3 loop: CASSLQSDSYNEQFF. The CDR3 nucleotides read TGTGCCAGCAGTTTACAAAGCGACTCCTACAATGAGCAGTTCTTC.

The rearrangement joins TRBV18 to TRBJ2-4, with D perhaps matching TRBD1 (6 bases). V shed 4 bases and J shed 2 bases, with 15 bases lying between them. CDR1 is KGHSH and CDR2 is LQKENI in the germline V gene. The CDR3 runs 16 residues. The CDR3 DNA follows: TGTGCCAGCTCACGACTCAGGGGAGAGACCAAAAACATTCAGTACTTC. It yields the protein CASSRLRGETKNIQYF.

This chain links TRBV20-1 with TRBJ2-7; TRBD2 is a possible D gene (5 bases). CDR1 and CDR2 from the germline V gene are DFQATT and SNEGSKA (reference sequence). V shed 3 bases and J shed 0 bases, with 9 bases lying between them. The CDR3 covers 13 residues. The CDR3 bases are TGCAGTGCTAGTACGGGATTCTCCTACGAGCAGTACTTC. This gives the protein CSASTGFSYEQYF.

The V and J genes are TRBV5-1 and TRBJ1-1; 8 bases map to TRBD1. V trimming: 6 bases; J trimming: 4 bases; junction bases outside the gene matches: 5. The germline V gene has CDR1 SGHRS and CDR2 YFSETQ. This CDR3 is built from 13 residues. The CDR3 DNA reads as TGCGCCAGCAATGACAGGGGCGGCACTGAAGCTTTCTTT. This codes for CASNDRGGTEAFF.

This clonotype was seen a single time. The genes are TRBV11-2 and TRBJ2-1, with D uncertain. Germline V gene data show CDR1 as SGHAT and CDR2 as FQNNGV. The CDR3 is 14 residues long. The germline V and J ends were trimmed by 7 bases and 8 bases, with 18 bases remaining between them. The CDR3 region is CASTPFSRMYEQFF. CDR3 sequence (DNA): TGTGCCAGCACCCCTTTTTCAAGGATGTATGAGCAGTTCTTC.

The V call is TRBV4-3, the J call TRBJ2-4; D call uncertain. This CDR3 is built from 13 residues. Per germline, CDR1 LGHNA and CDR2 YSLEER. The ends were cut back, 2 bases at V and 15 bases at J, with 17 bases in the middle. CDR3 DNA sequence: TGCGCCAGCAGCCAATGGACCGAAGGTAGTCGGTACTTC. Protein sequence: CASSQWTEGSRYF.

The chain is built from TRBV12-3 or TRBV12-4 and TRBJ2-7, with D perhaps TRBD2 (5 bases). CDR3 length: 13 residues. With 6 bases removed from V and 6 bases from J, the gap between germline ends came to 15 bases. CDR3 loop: CASSPTGDAEQYF. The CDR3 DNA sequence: TGTGCCAGCAGCCCCACCGGGGATGCCGAGCAGTACTTC.

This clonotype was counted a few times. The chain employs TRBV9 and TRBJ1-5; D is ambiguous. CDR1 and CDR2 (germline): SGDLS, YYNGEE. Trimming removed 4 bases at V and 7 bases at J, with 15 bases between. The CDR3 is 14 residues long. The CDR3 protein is CASSPFMEGQPQHF. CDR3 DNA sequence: TGTGCCAGCAGCCCATTCATGGAGGGACAGCCCCAGCATTTT.

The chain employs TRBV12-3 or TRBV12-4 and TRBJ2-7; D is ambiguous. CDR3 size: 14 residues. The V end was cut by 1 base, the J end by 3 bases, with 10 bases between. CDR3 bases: TGTGCCAGCAGTTTAGTTGCCTCCCTCTACGAGCAGTACTTC. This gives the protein CASSLVASLYEQYF.

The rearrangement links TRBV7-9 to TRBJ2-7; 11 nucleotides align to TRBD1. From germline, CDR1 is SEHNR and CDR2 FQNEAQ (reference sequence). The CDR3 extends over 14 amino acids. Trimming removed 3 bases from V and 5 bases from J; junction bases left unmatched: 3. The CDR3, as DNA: TGTGCCAGCAGCTTGGACAGGGGGCTCAACGAGCAGTACTTC. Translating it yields CASSLDRGLNEQYF.

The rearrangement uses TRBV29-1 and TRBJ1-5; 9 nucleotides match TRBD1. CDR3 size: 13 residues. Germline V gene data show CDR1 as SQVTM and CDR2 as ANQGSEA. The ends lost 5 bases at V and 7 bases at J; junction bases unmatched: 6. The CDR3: CSVPGQGAQPQHF. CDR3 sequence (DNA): TGCAGCGTTCCGGGACAGGGCGCCCAGCCCCAGCATTTT.

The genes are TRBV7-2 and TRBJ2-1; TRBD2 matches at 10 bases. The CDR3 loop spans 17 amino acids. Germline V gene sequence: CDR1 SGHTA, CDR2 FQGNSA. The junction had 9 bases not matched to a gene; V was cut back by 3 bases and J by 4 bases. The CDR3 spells CASSFGPSGGGYNEQFF. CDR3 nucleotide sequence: TGTGCCAGCAGCTTTGGTCCTAGCGGGGGTGGGTACAATGAGCAGTTCTTC.

CDR3 amino acids: CASKGPYNSPLHF. CDR3 coding DNA: TGTGCCAGCAAGGGTCCCTATAATTCACCCCTCCACTTT. The V and J genes are TRBV12-3 or TRBV12-4 and TRBJ1-6; no clear D gene. Trimming removed 7 bases at V and 2 bases at J, with 6 bases between. This CDR3 is built from 13 residues.

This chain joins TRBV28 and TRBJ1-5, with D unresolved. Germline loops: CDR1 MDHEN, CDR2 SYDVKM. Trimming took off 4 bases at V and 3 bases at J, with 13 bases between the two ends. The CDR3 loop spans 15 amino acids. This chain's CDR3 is CASSSRAKDNQPQHF. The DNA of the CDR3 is TGTGCCAGCAGTTCAAGAGCAAAAGACAATCAGCCCCAGCATTTT.

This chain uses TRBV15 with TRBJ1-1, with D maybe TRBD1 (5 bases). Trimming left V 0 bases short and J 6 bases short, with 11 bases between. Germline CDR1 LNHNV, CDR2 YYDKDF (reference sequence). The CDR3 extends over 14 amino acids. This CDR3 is CATSRDRVGAEAFF. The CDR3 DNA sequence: TGTGCCACCAGCAGAGATCGAGTAGGGGCTGAAGCTTTCTTT.

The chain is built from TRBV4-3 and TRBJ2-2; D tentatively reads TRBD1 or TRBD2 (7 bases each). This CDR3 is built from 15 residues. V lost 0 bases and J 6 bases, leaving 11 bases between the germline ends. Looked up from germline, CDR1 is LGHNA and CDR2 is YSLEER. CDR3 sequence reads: CASSQDPGGAGELFF. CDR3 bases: TGCGCCAGCAGCCAAGACCCAGGGGGGGCCGGGGAGCTGTTTTTT.

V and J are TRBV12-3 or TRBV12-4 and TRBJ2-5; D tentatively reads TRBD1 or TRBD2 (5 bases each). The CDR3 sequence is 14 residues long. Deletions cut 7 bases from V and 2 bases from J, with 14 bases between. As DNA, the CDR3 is TGTGCCAGCACACGAGGGGCGGAGCAAGAGACCCAGTACTTC. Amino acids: CASTRGAEQETQYF.

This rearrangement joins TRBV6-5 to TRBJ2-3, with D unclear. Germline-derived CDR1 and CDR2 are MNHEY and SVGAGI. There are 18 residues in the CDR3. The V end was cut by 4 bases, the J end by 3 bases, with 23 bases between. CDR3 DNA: TGTGCCAGCAGTTCCTGGACCAGACCAACTTCTAGTACAGATACGCAGTATTTT. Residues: CASSSWTRPTSSTDTQYF.

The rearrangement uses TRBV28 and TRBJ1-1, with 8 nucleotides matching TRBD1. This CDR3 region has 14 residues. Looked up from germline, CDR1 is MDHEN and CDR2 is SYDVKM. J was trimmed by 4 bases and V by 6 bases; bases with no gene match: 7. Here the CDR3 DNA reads TGTGCCAGCAGACCGACAGGGGTGAGCACTGAAGCTTTCTTT. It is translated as CASRPTGVSTEAFF.

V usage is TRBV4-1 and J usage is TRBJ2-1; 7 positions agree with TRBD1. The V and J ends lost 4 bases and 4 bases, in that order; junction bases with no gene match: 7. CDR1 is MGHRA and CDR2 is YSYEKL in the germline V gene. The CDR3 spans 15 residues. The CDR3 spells CASSRRDSMYNEQFF. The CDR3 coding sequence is TGCGCCAGCAGCCGCCGGGACAGCATGTACAATGAGCAGTTCTTC.